Below, 18 T cell receptor beta chains from the same sample are listed, as sequenced in a study of molecular identifiers for immune sequencing clone quantification. MiXCR, run by TCRdb on the PCR reads, gives a single entry per CDR3 protein. This sample has more than 550,000 distinct CDR3 sequences, with roughly 23% found just once. The sequenced material came from naive CD8+ T cells from blood, with Jurkat cell RNA spiked in. Subset here: FACS-sorted CD8+CD4-CCR7+CD45RA+ naive T cells. The receptors originated from a human donor in good health. Some libraries in this study had Jurkat cell RNA spiked in.

This chain connects TRBV20-1 to TRBJ1-1; no clear D gene. The CDR3 runs to 13 residues. Germline V gives CDR1 DFQATT, CDR2 SNEGSKA (reference sequence). Trimming removed 0 bases from V and 1 base from J, with 6 bases in between. This CDR3 is CSARESGNTEAFF. DNA for the CDR3: TGCAGTGCTAGAGAAAGTGGGAACACTGAAGCTTTCTTT.

V gene TRBV4-3 combines with J gene TRBJ2-3; a possible D gene is TRBD2 (6 bases). The length of the CDR3 is 16 residues. Per germline, CDR1 LGHNA and CDR2 YSLEER. V was trimmed by 0 bases and J by 5 bases, leaving 15 bases between them. CDR3 loop: CASSQDPLGGVDTQYF. Here the CDR3 DNA reads TGCGCCAGCAGCCAAGACCCGCTAGGAGGGGTAGATACGCAGTATTTT.

The chain is built from TRBV29-1 and TRBJ2-7; 7 nucleotides line up with TRBD1. From germline, CDR1 is SQVTM and CDR2 ANQGSEA. V shed 5 bases, J shed 0 bases, and the junction held 4 bases outside the gene matches. This CDR3 is 13 amino acids long. CDR3: CSVYDRASYEQYF. In nucleotides, the CDR3 is TGCAGCGTTTATGACAGGGCCTCCTACGAGCAGTACTTC.

The rearrangement joins TRBV15 to TRBJ1-4; D unresolved. The CDR3 has 14 amino acids. The germline CDR1 and CDR2 sequences are LNHNV and YYDKDF (reference sequence). The V and J ends lost 3 bases and 7 bases respectively, with 12 bases between them. CDR3 nucleotides: TGTGCCACCAGCAGCATTCCGGCGGGTGAAAAACTGTTTTTT. It yields the protein CATSSIPAGEKLFF.

This clonotype was detected only a few times. This chain links TRBV19 with TRBJ2-2; the D gene is possibly TRBD2 (5 bases). The germline V gene has CDR1 LNHDA and CDR2 SQIVND (reference sequence). The CDR3 spans 17 residues. The germline V and J ends were trimmed by 3 bases and 3 bases, with 17 bases remaining between them. CDR3 DNA sequence: TGTGCCAGTAGTATCCGCACGGGGTGGAAGGACACCGGGGAGCTGTTTTTT. This gives the protein CASSIRTGWKDTGELFF. The full variable domain, with the rest looked up from reference TRBV19 and TRBJ2-2, is DGGITQSPKYLFRKEGQNVTLSCEQNLNHDAMYWYRQDPGQGLRLIYYSQIVNDFQKGDIAEGYSVSREKKESFPLTVTSAQKNPTAFYLCASSIRTGWKDTGELFFGEGSRLTVL.

The CDR3 sequence: CASSQWRGGLGTEAFF. The CDR3 DNA reads TGCGCCAGCAGCCAATGGAGGGGGGGCCTGGGCACTGAAGCTTTCTTT. This sequence joins TRBV4-1 and TRBJ1-1, with a weak D call TRBD1 (6 bases). The CDR3 spans 16 residues. Trimming shortened V by 2 bases and J by 4 bases, and 17 bases separated the two germline ends. Germline-derived CDR1 and CDR2 are MGHRA and YSYEKL.

The chain uses TRBV19 and TRBJ2-7; 8 nucleotides match TRBD1. V lost 6 bases, J lost 3 bases, and 10 bases stayed unmatched. This CDR3 is 15 amino acids long. In germline, CDR1 is LNHDA, CDR2 SQIVND (reference sequence). CDR3 protein: CASSYAGQAYYEQYF. The CDR3 nucleotides are TGTGCCAGTAGCTATGCGGGACAGGCATACTACGAGCAGTACTTC.

This clonotype appeared many times. V gene TRBV5-4 combines with J gene TRBJ2-3, with TRBD2 matching 13 bases. This CDR3 contains 18 residues. The junction had 12 bases not matched to a gene; V was cut back by 6 bases and J by 2 bases. CDR1 and CDR2 (germline): SGHNT, YYREEE (reference sequence). For the CDR3, the DNA is TGTGCCAGCACCCGGACTAGCGGGGGCCGCTCCACCACAGATACGCAGTATTTT. Encoded protein: CASTRTSGGRSTTDTQYF.

The V and J genes are TRBV6-2 or TRBV6-3 and TRBJ1-2; possibly TRBD1 for D (5 bases). This CDR3 region has 14 residues. Trimming left V 4 bases short and J 7 bases short, with 16 bases between. Germline V gene lookup returns CDR1 MNHEY and CDR2 SVGEGT. Written as DNA, the CDR3 is TGTGCCAGCAGTTCCTCGGCAGGGACGGTTGGCTACACCTTC. This codes for CASSSSAGTVGYTF.

This clonotype was detected many times. The chain employs TRBV7-9 and TRBJ1-3; D remains ambiguous. The germline gives CDR1 SEHNR, CDR2 FQNEAQ (reference sequence). Trimming took off 3 bases at V and 2 bases at J, with 8 bases between the two ends. The length of the CDR3 is 14 residues. CDR3 amino acids: CASSFGPPGNTIYF. The CDR3 DNA is TGTGCCAGCAGCTTCGGACCTCCTGGAAACACCATATATTTT.

A few counts support this clonotype. The V gene is TRBV13, the J gene TRBJ2-1; tentative D call: TRBD2 (6 bases). The CDR3 is 13 residues long. CDR1 is PRHDT and CDR2 is FYEKMQ in the germline V gene (reference sequence). V shed 5 bases and J shed 8 bases, with 13 bases lying between them. The CDR3 spells CASSQTGTHEQFF. CDR3 bases: TGTGCCAGCAGCCAAACCGGGACTCATGAGCAGTTCTTC.

This clonotype was observed at least ten times. This chain uses TRBV19 with TRBJ2-7; TRBD2 agrees at 9 bases. The trim removed 4 bases at V and 5 bases at J, leaving 6 bases unmatched. The CDR3 has 14 residues. Germline V gives CDR1 LNHDA, CDR2 SQIVND (reference sequence). The CDR3 DNA is TGTGCCAGTAGTAATCGCGGGGGGGCCAACGAGCAGTACTTC. This codes for CASSNRGGANEQYF.

In this sample, this clonotype turned up a few times. The rearrangement joins TRBV5-6 to TRBJ2-3; D is possibly TRBD1 (5 bases). The CDR3 sequence is 17 residues long. From germline, CDR1 is SGHDT and CDR2 YYEEEE. The ends were cut back, 0 bases at V and 2 bases at J, with 16 bases in the middle. The CDR3 loop is CASSLGRWGSYTDTQYF. The CDR3 bases are TGTGCCAGCAGCTTGGGGCGGTGGGGCAGCTACACAGATACGCAGTATTTT.

The chain links TRBV4-3 to TRBJ1-2, with 7 bases fitting TRBD1. CDR1 is LGHNA and CDR2 is YSLEER in the germline V gene. CDR3 length: 17 amino acids. V lost 0 bases to trimming and J lost 0 bases; unmatched junction nucleotides: 7. The CDR3 coding sequence is TGCGCCAGCAGCCAAGAAGTGGCAGGGGGAACTAACTATGGCTACACCTTC. Translation: CASSQEVAGGTNYGYTF.

Comment on this clonotype: It may be a read error: a sequence one base away is much more abundant. This sequence joins TRBV28 and TRBJ2-5, with TRBD1 as a possible D gene (6 bases). V gave up 3 bases and J gave up 7 bases, with 24 bases separating them. CDR1 MDHEN and CDR2 SYDVKM come from the germline V gene. CDR3 length: 17 amino acids. This CDR3 reads CASSFKVGDNPDGTQYF. Here the CDR3 DNA reads TGTGCCAGCAGTTTCAAAGTCGGGGACAACCCCGATGGGACCCAGTACTTC.

Points on this clonotype: A much more abundant neighbour one base away suggests this may be a read error. V and J are TRBV4-2 and TRBJ2-7; 11 nucleotides line up with TRBD2. The CDR3 totals 17 residues. Germline lookup yields CDR1 LGHNA and CDR2 YNFKEQ. J was trimmed by 6 bases and V by 1 base; bases with no gene match: 11. CDR3 in amino acids: CASSQAAHSGRAREQYF. CDR3 DNA sequence: TGTGCCAGCAGCCAAGCGGCTCATAGCGGGAGGGCCCGCGAGCAGTACTTC.

This chain links TRBV24-1 with TRBJ2-3; TRBD2 matches at 10 bases. The CDR3 contains 11 residues. Per germline, CDR1 KGHDR and CDR2 SFDVKD. The chain's CDR3 is CSGGAADTQYF. CDR3 nucleotides: TGTAGCGGGGGGGCAGCAGATACGCAGTATTTT.

This clonotype was seen repeatedly, ten times or more. The genes are TRBV6-5 and TRBJ2-7; TRBD2 matches at 7 bases. Germline trimming cut 0 bases from V and 5 bases from J; bases unmatched to any gene: 4. Per the germline V gene, CDR1 is MNHEY and CDR2 is SVGAGI. The CDR3 length is 14 residues. DNA of the CDR3: TGTGCCAGCAGTTACTCGCGGGGGATGGACGAGCAGTACTTC. It translates to CASSYSRGMDEQYF.